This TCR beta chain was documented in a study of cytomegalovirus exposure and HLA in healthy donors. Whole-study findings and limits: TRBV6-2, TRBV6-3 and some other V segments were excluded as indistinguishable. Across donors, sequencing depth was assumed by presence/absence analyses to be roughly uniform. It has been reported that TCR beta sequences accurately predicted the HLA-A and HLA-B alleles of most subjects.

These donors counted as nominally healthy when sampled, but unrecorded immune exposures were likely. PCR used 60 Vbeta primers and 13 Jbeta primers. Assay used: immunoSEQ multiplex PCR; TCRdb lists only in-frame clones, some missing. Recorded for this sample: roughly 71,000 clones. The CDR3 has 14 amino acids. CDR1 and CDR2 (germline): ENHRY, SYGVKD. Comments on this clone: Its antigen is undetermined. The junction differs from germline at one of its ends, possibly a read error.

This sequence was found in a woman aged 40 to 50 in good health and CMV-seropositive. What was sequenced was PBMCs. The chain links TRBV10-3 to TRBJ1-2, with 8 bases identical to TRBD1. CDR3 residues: CAISSGQAHYGHTF. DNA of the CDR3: TGTGCCATCAGTTCGGGACAGGCCCACTATGGCCACACCTTC.